Sequencing of this TCR beta chain was carried out in a study of CD8+CD57+ T cells in acquired aplastic anemia. Looking at the study overall: Yields of DNA that came from sorted CD4+ and CD8+ cells averaged about 3.4 ug.

Regarding the study as a whole: Overlapping CD8+ CDR3 repertoires of patients and controls contained under 35 shared sequences.

Details on this clonotype: What it recognizes is unknown.

Researchers used genomic DNA as the template to profile TCR beta VDJ and CDR3. TCRdb independently ran MiXCR on the reads; one entry per CDR3 protein. The sample has around 210,000 distinct CDR3 sequences, approximately 65% seen once. Patients chosen for sequencing had CD8+CD57+ cells that had expanded, as shown by flow cytometry. The cohort consisted entirely of patients having severe acquired aplastic anemia. Patient blood was sampled before any therapy had been received. CDR1 and CDR2 (germline): LGHDT, YNNKEL (reference sequence). Trimming took 4 bases from V and 12 from J; bases not matched to a gene: 12. This CDR3 comprises 15 residues.

The sequence was obtained from a human donor with aplastic anemia. Sequencing was carried out using sorted CD4+, CD8+, or CD8+CD57+ T cells (not recorded which) from PBMCs. This chain uses TRBV3-1 with TRBJ1-6; TRBD1 matches 7 bases. CDR3 DNA: TGTGCCAGCAGCCTAACACAGGGGAGGCAAGGACCCCTCCACTTT. Encoded protein: CASSLTQGRQGPLHF. Full variable domain (outside the CDR3, taken from reference TRBV3-1 and TRBJ1-6): DTAVSQTPKYLVTQMGNDKSIKCEQNLGHDTMYWYKQDSKKFLKIMFSYNNKELIINETVPNRFSPKSPDKAHLNLHINSLELGDSAVYFCASSLTQGRQGPLHFGNGTRLTVT.